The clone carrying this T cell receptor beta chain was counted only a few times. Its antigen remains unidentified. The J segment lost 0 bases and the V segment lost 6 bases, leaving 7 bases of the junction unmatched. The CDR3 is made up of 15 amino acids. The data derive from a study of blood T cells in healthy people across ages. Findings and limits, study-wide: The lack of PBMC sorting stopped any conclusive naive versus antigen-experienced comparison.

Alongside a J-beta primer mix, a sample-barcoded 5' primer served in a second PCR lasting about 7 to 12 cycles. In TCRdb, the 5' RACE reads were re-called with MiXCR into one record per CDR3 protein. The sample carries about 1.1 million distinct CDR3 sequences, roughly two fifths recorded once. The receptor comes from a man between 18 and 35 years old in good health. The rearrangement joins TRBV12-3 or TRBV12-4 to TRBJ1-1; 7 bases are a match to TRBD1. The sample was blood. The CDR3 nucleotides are TGTGCCAGCAGCCAGACAGGGAGAATGAACACTGAAGCTTTCTTT. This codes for CASSQTGRMNTEAFF.